This entry is about one T cell receptor beta chain. A single count supports this clone. Its antigen is unknown. The record has no base qualities; no much larger clone is one base away. This sample was taken from a study of T cell responses to AZD1222 COVID-19 vaccine (TCRdb year 2021). Broadly, across the study: AZD1222 recipients given second doses at about 4 weeks or at about 12 weeks were pooled, since spike-specific TCR depth and breadth were not found to differ between the two schedules. A total of 240 or so trial participants underwent TCR sequencing, of whom about 200 had received two doses of AZD1222 and around 25 had received two doses of the MenACWY control vaccine. Trial participants were enrolled by age into 18-55, 56-69 and 70-plus year subgroups, with 148, 28 and 57 TCR-sequenced participants respectively.

V and J lose 11 bases and 8 bases, and a span of 18 bases separates them. There are 13 amino acids in the CDR3, from cysteine to phenylalanine inclusive. Here the CDR3 DNA is all that survives: 39 bases in frame from base 1. CDR1 MNHEY and CDR2 SVGAGI are derived from the germline V gene. The research as a whole found: Because no day 14 peak-response samples were available, the repertoires could be characterized only after the peak T cell response. Reportedly, almost half of the unique spike-specific TCRs recognized epitopes lying outside the regions that are mutated in the B.1.351 and B.1.1.7 variants. Spike-specific TCR breadth and depth rose significantly after two AZD1222 doses compared with day 0 and with MenACWY recipients. Conclusions about previously exposed vaccinees are limited, since just six AZD1222 recipients were seropositive for SARS-CoV-2 at baseline. The whole spike protein was spanned by vaccine-associated CD4 TCRs, and dominant responses were seen in regions 160-218 and 743-854. In the small 56-69-year group, the increase in depth fell short of significance, most likely because of low power. Participants were mostly white British and included more females than males, and it was suggested by the authors that clonal diversity may have been underestimated.

The CDR3 regions of human TCRbeta chains were analyzed by immunosequencing. The study's processing was this. Repertoire TCRs were checked for matches against a reference library of SARS-CoV-2-specific TCRs that had been generated using the MIRA antigen-specificity platform. Breadth was defined as the fraction of unique TCRs that were SARS-CoV-2-associated, and depth was defined as the fraction of total T cells that were SARS-CoV-2-associated. Using the MIRA data, every spike-specific TCR was mapped to the spike region that the TCR reacted to and assigned to either a CD4 or a CD8 class. Log10-transformed breadth and depth values were compared by one-way ANOVA with Sidak's multiple comparisons tests. As stored in TCRdb, this immuneACCESS dataset retains in-frame rearrangements with V and J assigned. A fraction of the clones does not appear; measured against another copy, unresolved V genes explain less than half of the discrepancy, and the remainder lacks a known reason. Clonal size and the V and J genes are those of that table, whereas D and trimming came from the DNA. The sample table lists approximately 180,000 clones, around nine tenths of them with a count of one. 1.5% to 2% of the sample belongs to the ten largest clones.

The intended sense of this specimen's time point label: baseline before first vaccination. Vaccinee samples came from UK trials COV001 and COV002, including a single-blind randomized controlled phase 2/3 trial of AZD1222 (ChAdOx1 nCoV-19) in healthy adults. Trial participant PBMC samples were collected at day 0 and day 28 after the second dose for TCRbeta chain sequencing. Here the chain combines TRBV6-5 and TRBJ1-4; the best D guess is TRBD1, with 6 bases matching. The sequence was collected from an adult in good health. Sequenced material: peripheral blood, taken on day 0 of AZD1222 vaccination. The DNA reads TGTGCCTCGGGGAGGGGGTTCGGGGAAAAACTGTTTTTT. It is translated as CASGRGFGEKLFF.